This T cell receptor beta chain was identified during a study of shared clonotypes between healthy human individuals (dated by TCRdb to between 2020 and 2021). Looking at the study overall: A couple of women and a few men aged 18 to 49 years were included in the cohort. To increase sequencing depth and limit assay-specific biases, different laboratories used diverse techniques to prepare libraries and sequence TCR repertoires. Blood TCR repertoires of about five healthy adults were deeply sequenced to estimate repertoire size and the extent of clonotype sharing between individuals. Leukapheresis yielded between about 0.94 and 9.5 billion PBMCs per donor. For each donor, three plates each were used for CD4 naive and CD4 memory, two plates were used for CD8 naive, and one plate was used for CD8 memory.

Comments on this clone: It has no known antigen specificity. Qualities for individual bases were not recorded, and no much larger clone is one base off.

The donors were healthy, HIV-negative adults who had no recently reported acute infections or vaccinations. Every donor was a Caucasian adult living in Nashville, Tennessee, USA. CD4+ T cells were enriched by magnetic negative selection; naive cells were then positively selected on CD45RA, and the negative fraction formed the memory subset. Blood was collected by leukapheresis, and PBMCs were isolated by Ficoll-Histopaque density gradient centrifugation and then cryopreserved in liquid nitrogen vapor phase. Analytical flow cytometry was used to check the purity and quantity of each magnetically sorted T cell population. Genomic DNA was isolated from every sorted fraction and measured by UV absorbance on a Nanodrop 2000c. Summary of the overall study and its limitations: About 5% of naive CD4, 3% to 4% of naive CD8, 2.3% of memory CD4, and about 0.4% of memory CD8 clonotypes were shared across several donors. Only blood was sampled, and tissue TCR repertoires likely differ from those in blood. Estimated clonotype richness was generally larger for naive than for memory subsets. Pairwise subsampling indicated that sequencing depth was expected to affect the degree of clonotype sharing among donors. Higher generation probabilities were observed for clonotypes shared by all four sorted-subset donors than for non-shared clonotypes. Even with the large sequencing depth, rarefaction of the sorted-subset datasets indicated that sequencing was incomplete. The small number of donors limited the genetic and exposure-history diversity represented.

V has 1 base trimmed and J has 4 bases trimmed; junction bases matching no gene number 9. The germline V gene yields SGHNT for CDR1 and YENEEA for CDR2. Inclusive of the bounding cysteine and phenylalanine, the CDR3 is 17 residues long. Just the 51-base CDR3 DNA is kept, in frame starting at base 1. Using the deep immunoSEQ assay, TCR CDR3 regions were amplified from genomic DNA by multiplex PCR. Extracted genomic DNA from each cell subset was distributed evenly across all wells of several immunoSEQ 96-well plates, and each plate was treated as a replicate. For sorted subsets, 150 to 250 ng of genomic DNA, equivalent to some 30,000 T cell genomes, went into each replicate PCR. The purified libraries were quantified using a Qubit 3.0 fluorometer, sized with a Bioanalyzer 2100, and then quantified again using the KAPA Library Quantification kit. Every immunoSEQ 96-well plate was sequenced on a separate single-read 150-cycle Illumina NextSeq 550 flow cell. The published analysis was carried out like this. The immunoSEQ output contained only junctional sequences without quality scores, so filtering could not match that applied to full-length reads. Sequences were annotated with PyIR, a Python wrapper for IgBLAST v1.9, and V/J genes and CDR3 were assigned using IMGT germline references. Reads with weak V/J assignments (E-value above 1e-6), missing CDR3, stop codons, out-of-frame junctions, or ambiguous translated residues were removed. V3J clonotypes were defined as sequences sharing the same inferred V gene, J gene, and CDR3 amino acid sequence. To compute the percentage overlap between repertoires, the number of shared unique clonotypes was divided by the size of the smaller repertoire. Richness of each repertoire was evaluated using RTK rarefaction, the Chao1 estimator, and Recon v2.1 estimates of unobserved clonotypes. Generation probabilities were computed with OLGA for all TCRbeta clonotypes obtained by the gDNA method from four donors. Drawn from immuneACCESS, this table holds only the in-frame rearrangements with V and J called that TCRdb kept. Clones are partly lost; checked studies trace under half to an unresolved V gene and leave the rest unexplained. V, J and clone size reflect that table, while D and trimming were determined from the DNA. The sample records fewer than 1.6 million clones, 97% to 99% of which are singletons. The top ten hold around 0.38% of the sample.

This receptor was obtained from a man younger than 45 in good health. Specimen: naive CD4+ T cells sorted from blood. The intended sense of this specimen's cell subset or site label: CD45RA+ positively selected. Rearrangement joined TRBV11-3 to TRBJ2-1; the junction holds 8 bases that match TRBD2. The encoded CDR3 is CASSLGTLAATYNEQFF. The nucleotides read TGTGCCAGCAGCTTAGGCACACTAGCGGCAACATACAATGAGCAGTTCTTC.